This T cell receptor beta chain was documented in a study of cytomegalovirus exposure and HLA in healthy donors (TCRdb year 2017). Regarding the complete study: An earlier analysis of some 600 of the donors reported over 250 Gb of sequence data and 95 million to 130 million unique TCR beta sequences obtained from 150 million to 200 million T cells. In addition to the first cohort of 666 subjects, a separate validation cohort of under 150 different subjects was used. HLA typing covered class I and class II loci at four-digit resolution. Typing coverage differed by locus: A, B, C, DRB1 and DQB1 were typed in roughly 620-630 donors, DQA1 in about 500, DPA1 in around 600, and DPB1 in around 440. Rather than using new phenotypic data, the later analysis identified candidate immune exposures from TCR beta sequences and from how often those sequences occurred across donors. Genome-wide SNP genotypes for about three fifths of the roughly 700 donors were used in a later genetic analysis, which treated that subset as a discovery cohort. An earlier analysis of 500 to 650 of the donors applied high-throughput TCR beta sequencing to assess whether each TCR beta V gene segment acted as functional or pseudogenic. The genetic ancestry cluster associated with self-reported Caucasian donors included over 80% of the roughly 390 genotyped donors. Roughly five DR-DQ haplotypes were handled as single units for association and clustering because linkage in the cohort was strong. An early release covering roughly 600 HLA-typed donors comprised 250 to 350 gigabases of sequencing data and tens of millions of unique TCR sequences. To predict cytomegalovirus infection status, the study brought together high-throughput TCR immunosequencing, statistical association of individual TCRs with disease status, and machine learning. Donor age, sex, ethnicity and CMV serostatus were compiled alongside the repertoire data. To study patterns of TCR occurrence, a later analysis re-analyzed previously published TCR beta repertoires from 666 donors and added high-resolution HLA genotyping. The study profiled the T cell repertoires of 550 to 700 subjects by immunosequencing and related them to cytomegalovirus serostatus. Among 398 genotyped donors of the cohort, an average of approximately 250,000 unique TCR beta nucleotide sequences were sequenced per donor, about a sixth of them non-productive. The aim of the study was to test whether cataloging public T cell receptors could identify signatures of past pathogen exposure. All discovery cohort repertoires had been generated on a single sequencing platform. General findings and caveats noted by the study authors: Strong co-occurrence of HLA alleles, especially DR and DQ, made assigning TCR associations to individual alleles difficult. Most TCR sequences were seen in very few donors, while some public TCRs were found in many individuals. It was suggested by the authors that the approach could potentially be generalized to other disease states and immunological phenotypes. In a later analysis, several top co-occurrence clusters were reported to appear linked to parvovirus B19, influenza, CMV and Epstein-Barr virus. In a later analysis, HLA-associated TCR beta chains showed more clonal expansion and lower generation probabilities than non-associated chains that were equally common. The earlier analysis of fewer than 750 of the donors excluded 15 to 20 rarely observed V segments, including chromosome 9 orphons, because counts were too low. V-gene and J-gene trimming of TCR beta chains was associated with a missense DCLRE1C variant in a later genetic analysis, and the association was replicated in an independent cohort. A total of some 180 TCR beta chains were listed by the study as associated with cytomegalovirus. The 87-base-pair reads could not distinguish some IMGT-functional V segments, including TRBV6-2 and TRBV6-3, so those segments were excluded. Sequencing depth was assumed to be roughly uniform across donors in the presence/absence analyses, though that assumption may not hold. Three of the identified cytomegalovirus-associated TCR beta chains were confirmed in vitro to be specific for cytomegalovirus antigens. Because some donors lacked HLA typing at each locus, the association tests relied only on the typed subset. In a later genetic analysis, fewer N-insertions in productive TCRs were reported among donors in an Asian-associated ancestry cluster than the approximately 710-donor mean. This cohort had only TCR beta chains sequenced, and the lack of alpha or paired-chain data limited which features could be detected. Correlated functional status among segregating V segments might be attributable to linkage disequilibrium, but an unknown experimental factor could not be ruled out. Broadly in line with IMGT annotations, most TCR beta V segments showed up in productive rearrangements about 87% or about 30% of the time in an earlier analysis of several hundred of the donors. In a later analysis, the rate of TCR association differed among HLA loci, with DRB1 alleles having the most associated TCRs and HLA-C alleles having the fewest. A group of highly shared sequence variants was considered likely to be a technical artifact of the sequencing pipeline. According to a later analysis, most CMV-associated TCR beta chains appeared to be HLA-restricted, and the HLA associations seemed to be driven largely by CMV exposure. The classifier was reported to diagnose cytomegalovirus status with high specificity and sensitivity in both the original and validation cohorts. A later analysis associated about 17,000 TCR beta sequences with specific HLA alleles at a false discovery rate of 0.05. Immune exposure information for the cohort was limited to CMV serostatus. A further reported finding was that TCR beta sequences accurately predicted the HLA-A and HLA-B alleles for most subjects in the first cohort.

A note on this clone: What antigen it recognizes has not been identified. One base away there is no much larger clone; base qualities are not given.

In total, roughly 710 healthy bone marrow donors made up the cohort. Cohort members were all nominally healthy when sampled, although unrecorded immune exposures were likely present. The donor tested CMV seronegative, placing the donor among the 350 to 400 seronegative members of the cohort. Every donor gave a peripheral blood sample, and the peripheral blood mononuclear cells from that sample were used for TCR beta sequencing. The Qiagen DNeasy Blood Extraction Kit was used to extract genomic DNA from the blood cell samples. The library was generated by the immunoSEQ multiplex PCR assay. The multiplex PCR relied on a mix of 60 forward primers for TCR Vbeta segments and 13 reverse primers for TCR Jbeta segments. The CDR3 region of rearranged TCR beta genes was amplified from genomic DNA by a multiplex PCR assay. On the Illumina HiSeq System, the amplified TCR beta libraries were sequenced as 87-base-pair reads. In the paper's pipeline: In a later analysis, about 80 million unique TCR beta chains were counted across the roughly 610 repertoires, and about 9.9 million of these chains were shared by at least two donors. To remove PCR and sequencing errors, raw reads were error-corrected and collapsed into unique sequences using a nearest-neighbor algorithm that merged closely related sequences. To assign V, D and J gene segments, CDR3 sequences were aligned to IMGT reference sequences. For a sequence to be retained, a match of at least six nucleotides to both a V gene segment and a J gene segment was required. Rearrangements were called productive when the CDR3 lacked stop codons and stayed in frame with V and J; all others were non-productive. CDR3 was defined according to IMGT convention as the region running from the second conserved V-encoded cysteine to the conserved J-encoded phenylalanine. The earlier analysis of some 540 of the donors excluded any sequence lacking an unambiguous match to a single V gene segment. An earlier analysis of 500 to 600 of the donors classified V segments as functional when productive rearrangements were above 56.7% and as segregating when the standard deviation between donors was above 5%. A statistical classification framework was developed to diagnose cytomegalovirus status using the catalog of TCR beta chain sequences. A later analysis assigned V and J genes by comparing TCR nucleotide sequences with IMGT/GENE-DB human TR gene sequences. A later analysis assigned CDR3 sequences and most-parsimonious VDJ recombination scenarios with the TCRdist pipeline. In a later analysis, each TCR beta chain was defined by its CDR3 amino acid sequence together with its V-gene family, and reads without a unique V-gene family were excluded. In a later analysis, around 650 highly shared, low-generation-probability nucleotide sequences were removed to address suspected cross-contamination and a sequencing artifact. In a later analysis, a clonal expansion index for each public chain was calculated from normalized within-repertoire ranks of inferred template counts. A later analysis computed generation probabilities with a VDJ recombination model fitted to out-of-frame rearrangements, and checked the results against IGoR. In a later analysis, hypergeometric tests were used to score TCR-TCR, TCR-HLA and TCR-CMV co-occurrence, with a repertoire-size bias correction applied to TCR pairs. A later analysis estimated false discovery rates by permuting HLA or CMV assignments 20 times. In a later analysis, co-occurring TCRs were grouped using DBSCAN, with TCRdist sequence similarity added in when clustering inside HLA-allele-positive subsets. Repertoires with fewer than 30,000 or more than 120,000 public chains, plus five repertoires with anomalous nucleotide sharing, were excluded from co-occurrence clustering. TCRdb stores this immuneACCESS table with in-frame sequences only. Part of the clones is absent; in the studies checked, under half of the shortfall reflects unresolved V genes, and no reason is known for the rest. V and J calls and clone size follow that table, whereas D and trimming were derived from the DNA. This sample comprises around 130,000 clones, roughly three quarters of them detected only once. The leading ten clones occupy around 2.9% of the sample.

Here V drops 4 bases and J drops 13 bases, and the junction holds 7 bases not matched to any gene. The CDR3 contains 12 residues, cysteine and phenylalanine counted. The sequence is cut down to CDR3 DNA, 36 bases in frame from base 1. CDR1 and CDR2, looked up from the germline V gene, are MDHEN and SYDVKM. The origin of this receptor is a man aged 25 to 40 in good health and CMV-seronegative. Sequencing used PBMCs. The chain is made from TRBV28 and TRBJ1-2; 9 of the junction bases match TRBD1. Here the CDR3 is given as CASSWGDREFTF. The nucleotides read TGTGCCAGCAGTTGGGGGGACAGGGAATTCACCTTC.